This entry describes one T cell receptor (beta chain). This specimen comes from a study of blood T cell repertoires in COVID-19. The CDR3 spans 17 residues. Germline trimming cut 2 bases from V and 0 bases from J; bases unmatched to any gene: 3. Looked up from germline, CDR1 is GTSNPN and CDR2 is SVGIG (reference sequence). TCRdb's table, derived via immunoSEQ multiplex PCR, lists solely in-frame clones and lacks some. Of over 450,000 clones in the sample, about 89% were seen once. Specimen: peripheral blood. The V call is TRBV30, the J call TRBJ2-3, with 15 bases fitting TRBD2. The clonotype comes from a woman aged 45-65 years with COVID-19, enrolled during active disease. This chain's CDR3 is CAWSRTSGGASTDTQYF. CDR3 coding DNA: TGTGCCTGGAGTAGGACTAGCGGGGGGGCTAGCACAGATACGCAGTATTTT.